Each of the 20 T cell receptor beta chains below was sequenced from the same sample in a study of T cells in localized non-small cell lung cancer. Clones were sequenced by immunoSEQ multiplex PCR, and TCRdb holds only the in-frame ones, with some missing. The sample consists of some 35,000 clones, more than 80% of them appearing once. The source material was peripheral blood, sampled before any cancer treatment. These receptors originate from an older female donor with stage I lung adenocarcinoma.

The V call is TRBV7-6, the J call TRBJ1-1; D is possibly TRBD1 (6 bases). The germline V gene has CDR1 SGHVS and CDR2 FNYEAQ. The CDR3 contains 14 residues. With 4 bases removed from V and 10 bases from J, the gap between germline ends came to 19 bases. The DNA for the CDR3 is TGTGCCAGCAGCTCCCCCGCGCAAGGGGGTACAGCTTTCTTT. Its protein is CASSSPAQGGTAFF. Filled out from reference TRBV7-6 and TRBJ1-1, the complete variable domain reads GAGVSQSPRYKVTKRGQDVALRCDPISGHVSLYWYRQALGQGPEFLTYFNYEAQQDKSGLPNDRFSAERPEGSISTLTIQRTEQRDSAMYRCASSSPAQGGTAFFGQGTRLTVV.

DNA for the CDR3: TGTGCCAGCAGCTCGGGGGAGATGAACACTGAAGCTTTCTTT. Amino acids: CASSSGEMNTEAFF. The V call is TRBV5-5, the J call TRBJ1-1, with D perhaps TRBD1 (5 bases). Germline CDR1 is SGHKS and CDR2 is YYEKEE (reference sequence). Trimming left V 3 bases short and J 0 bases short, with 9 bases between. The CDR3 has 14 amino acids.

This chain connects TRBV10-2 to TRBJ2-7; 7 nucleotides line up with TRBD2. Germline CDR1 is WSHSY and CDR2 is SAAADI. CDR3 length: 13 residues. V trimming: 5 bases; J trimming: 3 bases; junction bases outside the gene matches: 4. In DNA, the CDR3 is TGCGCCAGCAGTTCTAGCGGAGACTACGAGCAGTACGTC. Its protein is CASSSSGDYEQYV.

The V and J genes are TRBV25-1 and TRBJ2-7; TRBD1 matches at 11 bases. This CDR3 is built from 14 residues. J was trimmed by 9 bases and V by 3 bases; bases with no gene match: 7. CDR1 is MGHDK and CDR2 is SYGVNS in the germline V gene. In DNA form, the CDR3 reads TGTGCCAGCAGTGACGGGGACAGGGGGTTCGGGCAGTACTTC. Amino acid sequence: CASSDGDRGFGQYF.

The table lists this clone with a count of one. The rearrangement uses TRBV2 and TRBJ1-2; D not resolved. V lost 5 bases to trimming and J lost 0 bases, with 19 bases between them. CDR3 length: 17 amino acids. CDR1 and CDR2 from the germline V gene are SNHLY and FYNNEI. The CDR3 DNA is TGTGCCAGCAGTCTAAGGGTGGGCAGCAAGTCTAACTATGGCTACACCTTC. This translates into CASSLRVGSKSNYGYTF.

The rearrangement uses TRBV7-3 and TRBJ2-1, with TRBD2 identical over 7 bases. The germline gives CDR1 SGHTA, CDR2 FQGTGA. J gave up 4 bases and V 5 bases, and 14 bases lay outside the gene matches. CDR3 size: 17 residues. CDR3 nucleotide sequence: TGTGCCAGCAGCGTGGCTATCGGGGCTAGCGGATACAATGAGCAGTTCTTC. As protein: CASSVAIGASGYNEQFF.

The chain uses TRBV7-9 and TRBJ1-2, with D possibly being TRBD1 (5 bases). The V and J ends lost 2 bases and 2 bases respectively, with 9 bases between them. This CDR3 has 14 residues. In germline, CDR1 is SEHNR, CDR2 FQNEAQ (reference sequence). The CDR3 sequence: CASSLMRDNYGYTF. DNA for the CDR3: TGTGCCAGCAGCTTAATGAGGGACAACTATGGCTACACCTTC.

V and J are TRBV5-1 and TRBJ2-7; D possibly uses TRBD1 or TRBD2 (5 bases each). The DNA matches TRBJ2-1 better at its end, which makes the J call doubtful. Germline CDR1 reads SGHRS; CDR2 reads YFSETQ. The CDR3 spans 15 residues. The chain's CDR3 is CASSPGTLGFNEQFF. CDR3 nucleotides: TGCGCCAGCAGCCCCGGGACCTTGGGCTTCAATGAGCAGTTCTTC.

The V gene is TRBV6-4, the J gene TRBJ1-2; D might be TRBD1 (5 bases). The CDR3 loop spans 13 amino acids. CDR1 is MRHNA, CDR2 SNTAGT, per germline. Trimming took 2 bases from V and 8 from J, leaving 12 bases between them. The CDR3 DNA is TGTGCCAGCAGTGACGAGGGGATGGGAGGCTACACCTTC. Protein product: CASSDEGMGGYTF.

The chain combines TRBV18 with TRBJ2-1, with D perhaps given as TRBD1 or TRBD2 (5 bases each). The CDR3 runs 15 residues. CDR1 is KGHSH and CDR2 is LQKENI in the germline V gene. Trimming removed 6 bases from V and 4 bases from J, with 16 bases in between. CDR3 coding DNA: TGTGCCAGCTCTCCCGACGCTGGGGGTTACAATGAGCAGTTCTTC. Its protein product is CASSPDAGGYNEQFF.

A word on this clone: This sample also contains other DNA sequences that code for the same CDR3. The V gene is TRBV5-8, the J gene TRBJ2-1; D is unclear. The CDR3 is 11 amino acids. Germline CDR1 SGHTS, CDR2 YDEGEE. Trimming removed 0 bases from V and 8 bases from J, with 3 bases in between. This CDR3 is CASSLVDEQFF. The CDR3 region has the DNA TGTGCCAGCAGCTTGGTAGATGAGCAGTTCTTC. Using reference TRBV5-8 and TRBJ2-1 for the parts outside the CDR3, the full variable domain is EAGVTQSPTHLIKTRGQQATLRCSPISGHTSVYWYQQALGLGLQFLLWYDEGEERNRGNFPPRFSGRQFPNYSSELNVNALELEDSALYLCASSLVDEQFFGPGTRLTVL.

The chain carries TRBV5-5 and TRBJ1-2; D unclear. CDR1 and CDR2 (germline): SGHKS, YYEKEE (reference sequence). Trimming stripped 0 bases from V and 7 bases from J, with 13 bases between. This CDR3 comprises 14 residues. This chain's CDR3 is CASSLDTTSGGYTF. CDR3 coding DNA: TGTGCCAGCAGCTTGGACACTACGTCCGGTGGCTACACCTTC.

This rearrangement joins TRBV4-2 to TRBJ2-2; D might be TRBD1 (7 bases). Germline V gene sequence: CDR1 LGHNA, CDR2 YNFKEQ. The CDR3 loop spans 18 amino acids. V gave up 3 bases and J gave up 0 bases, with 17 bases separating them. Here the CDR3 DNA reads TGTGCCAGCAGCCAGGAGGGACAGAACGCCCCGAACACCGGGGAGCTGTTTTTT. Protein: CASSQEGQNAPNTGELFF.

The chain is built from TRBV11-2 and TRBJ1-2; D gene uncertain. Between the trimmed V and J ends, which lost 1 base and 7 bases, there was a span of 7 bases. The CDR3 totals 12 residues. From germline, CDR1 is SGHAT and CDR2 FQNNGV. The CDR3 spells CASSLGHSGYTF. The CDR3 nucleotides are TGTGCCAGCAGCTTAGGGCACAGTGGCTACACCTTC.

In nucleotides, the CDR3 is TGTGCCAGTAGTATAGATTCCGGGACCCCGGGTGGCTACACCTTC. The encoded protein is CASSIDSGTPGGYTF. The chain recombines TRBV19 with TRBJ1-2, with a weak D call TRBD1 (5 bases). The CDR3 consists of 15 residues. Trimming left V 0 bases short and J 7 bases short, with 15 bases between. CDR1 is LNHDA, CDR2 SQIVND, per germline (reference sequence). Looking up the rest from reference TRBV19 and TRBJ1-2 gives the full variable domain: DGGITQSPKYLFRKEGQNVTLSCEQNLNHDAMYWYRQDPGQGLRLIYYSQIVNDFQKGDIAEGYSVSREKKESFPLTVTSAQKNPTAFYLCASSIDSGTPGGYTFGSGTRLTVV.

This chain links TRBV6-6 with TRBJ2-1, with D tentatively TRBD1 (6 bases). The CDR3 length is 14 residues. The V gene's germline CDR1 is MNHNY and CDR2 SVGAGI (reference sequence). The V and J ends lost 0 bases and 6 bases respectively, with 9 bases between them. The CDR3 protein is CASSYSGTLNEQFF. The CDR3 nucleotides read TGTGCCAGCAGTTACTCGGGGACACTCAATGAGCAGTTCTTC.

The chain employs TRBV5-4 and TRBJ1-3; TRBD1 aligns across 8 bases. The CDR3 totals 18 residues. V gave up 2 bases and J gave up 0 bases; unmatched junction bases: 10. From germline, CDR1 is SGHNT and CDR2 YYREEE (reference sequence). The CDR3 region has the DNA TGTGCCAGCAGCTTTGCTCACGGACAGGGAAGCTCTGGAAACACCATATATTTT. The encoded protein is CASSFAHGQGSSGNTIYF.

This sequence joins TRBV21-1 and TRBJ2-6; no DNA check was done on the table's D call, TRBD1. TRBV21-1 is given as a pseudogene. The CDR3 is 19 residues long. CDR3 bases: TGTGCCAGCAGCAAATCTACCGGGACACCCCACTCTGGGGCCAACGTCCTGACTTTC. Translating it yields CASSKSTGTPHSGANVLTF.

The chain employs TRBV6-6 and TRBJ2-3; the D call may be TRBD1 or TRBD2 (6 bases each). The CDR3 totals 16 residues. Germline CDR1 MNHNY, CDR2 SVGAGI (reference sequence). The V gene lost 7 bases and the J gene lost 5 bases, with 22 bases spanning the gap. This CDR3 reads CASTPVRGATLDTQYF. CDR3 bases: TGTGCCAGCACCCCCGTGAGGGGGGCTACCTTAGATACGCAGTATTTT.

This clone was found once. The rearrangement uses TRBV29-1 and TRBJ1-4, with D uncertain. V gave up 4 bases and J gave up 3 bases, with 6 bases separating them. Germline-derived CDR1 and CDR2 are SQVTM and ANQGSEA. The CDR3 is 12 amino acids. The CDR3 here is CSVGLSNEKLFF. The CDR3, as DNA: TGCAGCGTTGGGCTATCTAATGAAAAACTGTTTTTT.